Listed below are T cell receptor beta chains from one sample, sequenced in a study of blood T cell repertoires in COVID-19. The table came from immunoSEQ multiplex PCR; TCRdb's copy has only in-frame clones and leaves some out. Seen here are approximately 140,000 clones, less than 85% observed once, and the top ten hold roughly 6.5%. The material sequenced was peripheral blood. These TCRs come from a human donor in a cohort sampled during active COVID-19. Both conserved end residues are part of each CDR3. Each record gives: clone size, D gene, J gene, V gene, CDR3 protein, CDR3 DNA. A D gene is named only where the DNA matches it firmly. Clone size is stated in some rows and not others, as once, few, many or a class when expanded.

few | - | TRBJ2-7 | TRBV6-2/TRBV6-3 | CASSYRETGSYEQYF | TGTGCCAGCAGCTATAGGGAGACAGGCTCCTACGAGCAGTACTTC
- | - | TRBJ2-5 | TRBV28 | CASSPSGRGETQYF | TGTGCCAGCAGTCCCAGTGGCCGAGGAGAGACCCAGTACTTC
- | - | TRBJ1-4 | TRBV5-4 | CASSLSGGNEKLFF | TGTGCCAGCAGCTTGTCGGGAGGGAATGAAAAACTGTTTTTT
- | TRBD2 | TRBJ2-1 | TRBV7-6 | CASSLAGTSSYNEQFF | TGTGCCAGCAGCTTAGCCGGGACTAGCTCCTACAATGAGCAGTTCTTC
few | - | TRBJ2-1 | TRBV6-5 | CASTEGAYNEQFF | TGTGCCAGCACGGAAGGGGCTTACAATGAGCAGTTCTTC
- | - | TRBJ1-6 | TRBV19 | CASSPYQGRSWGRGDSPLHF | TGTGCCAGTAGCCCCTACCAGGGTCGCTCCTGGGGTAGAGGAGATTCACCCCTCCACTTT
- | TRBD1 | TRBJ1-1 | TRBV2 | CASSPRMGQDEAFF | TGTGCCAGCAGTCCGAGGATGGGACAGGATGAAGCTTTCTTT
- | - | TRBJ1-5 | TRBV11-3 | CASSSPGPGVQPQHF | TGTGCCAGCAGCTCCCCGGGGCCAGGGGTCCAGCCCCAGCATTTT
- | TRBD2 | TRBJ2-3 | TRBV19 | CASSIKMTSGVSDVDTQYF | TGTGCCAGTAGTATAAAGATGACTAGCGGAGTATCTGATGTAGATACGCAGTATTTT
- | TRBD1 | TRBJ1-1 | TRBV24-1 | CATSEASGQGDEAFF | TGTGCCACCAGTGAAGCCTCGGGACAGGGAGATGAAGCTTTCTTT
- | - | TRBJ2-2 | TRBV5-1 | CASSRHSFANTGELFF | TGCGCCAGCAGCCGTCACTCGTTCGCGAACACCGGGGAGCTGTTTTTT
- | TRBD1 | TRBJ2-7 | TRBV6-6 | CASTLTGDYEQYF | TGTGCCAGCACCCTTACAGGGGACTACGAGCAGTACTTC
- | - | TRBJ1-1 | TRBV7-3 | CASSANRERGAEAFF | TGTGCCAGCAGCGCAAACAGGGAGCGAGGGGCTGAAGCTTTCTTT
- | - | TRBJ1-4 | TRBV5-5 | CASSLYSRGNEKLFF | TGTGCCAGCAGCTTATATTCCCGGGGGAATGAAAAACTGTTTTTT
- | TRBD2 | TRBJ2-5 | TRBV5-1 | CASNSKSGAGSETQYF | TGCGCCAGCAACTCAAAATCTGGAGCGGGGTCAGAGACCCAGTACTTC
- | TRBD2 | TRBJ2-1 | TRBV18 | CVVSGGRYKTSYNEQFF | TGTGTCGTGAGCGGGGGGCGTTACAAGACCTCCTACAATGAGCAGTTCTTC